The next 21 T cell receptor beta chains were all read from a single sample in a study of T-cell reconstitution after alpha-beta-depleted transplantation in children. The authors prepared the TCRbeta library with unique molecular identifiers. Each CDR3 protein gets one entry after TCRdb re-called the PCR reads with MiXCR. The repertoire consists of roughly 150,000 distinct CDR3 sequences, with more than 9.5% occurring once and the leading ten covering roughly an eighth. This specimen consisted of PBMCs, obtained before TCRalphabeta/CD19-depleted stem cell transplant. These receptors were collected from a boy aged 2-9 years with acute myeloid leukemia, due to receive a stem cell transplant.

This clonotype showed up many times. J is TRBJ2-7 and V is TRBV4-1; 11 bases align to TRBD2. Trimming removed 6 bases from V and 8 bases from J; junction bases left unmatched: 9. Per germline, CDR1 MGHRA and CDR2 YSYEKL. The CDR3 consists of 14 residues. The CDR3 loop is CASSPGTSGLQQYF. The CDR3 coding sequence is TGCGCCAGCAGTCCAGGGACTAGCGGTCTACAGCAGTACTTC.

This clonotype was seen repeatedly, ten times or more. The chain links TRBV10-3 to TRBJ2-1, with 8 bases aligning to TRBD1. CDR3 length: 14 residues. The germline gives CDR1 ENHRY, CDR2 SYGVKD. V lost 4 bases to trimming and J lost 7 bases; unmatched junction nucleotides: 6. This CDR3 reads CAISAGQVENEQFF. DNA of the CDR3: TGTGCCATCAGTGCGGGACAGGTTGAGAATGAGCAGTTCTTC.

At least ten counts were recorded for this clonotype. J is TRBJ2-7 and V is TRBV6-1; D could derive from TRBD1 or TRBD2 (5 bases each). Germline CDR1 reads MNHNS; CDR2 reads SASEGT. Trimming removed 6 bases from V and 2 bases from J, with 11 bases in between. This CDR3 region has 13 residues. The DNA of the CDR3 is TGTGCCAGCAGATCCCGGGGACCCTACGAGCAGTACTTC. It translates to CASRSRGPYEQYF.

This clonotype was found many times. The chain has TRBV5-1 and TRBJ1-4; the D gene is possibly TRBD1 (5 bases). CDR1 and CDR2 (germline): SGHRS, YFSETQ. This CDR3 is 17 amino acids long. V lost 3 bases and J lost 8, with 23 bases in between. CDR3 DNA sequence: TGCGCCAGCAGCTGGGGGGAAATAGGAGTTAATGAGGAAAAACTGTTTTTT. Translation: CASSWGEIGVNEEKLFF.

CDR3 protein: CASAGTGYNSPLHF. The DNA of the CDR3 is TGTGCCAGCGCCGGGACAGGCTATAATTCACCCCTCCACTTT. The chain has TRBV6-2 or TRBV6-3 and TRBJ1-6; 8 bases line up with TRBD1. Per germline, CDR1 MNHEY and CDR2 SVGEGT. Unmatched junction bases numbered 3, after V lost 8 bases and J lost 3 bases. This CDR3 has 14 amino acids.

This clonotype has at least ten counts. The V call is TRBV5-5, the J call TRBJ1-1, with D possibly matching TRBD1 (6 bases). In germline, CDR1 is SGHKS, CDR2 YYEKEE (reference sequence). The length of the CDR3 is 16 residues. The V gene lost 4 bases and the J gene lost 2 bases, with 18 bases spanning the gap. CDR3 coding DNA: TGTGCCAGCAGCCCTGAAGGGACAAACTTCAACACTGAAGCTTTCTTT. Residues: CASSPEGTNFNTEAFF.

Within the sample, this clonotype is medium-sized. The chain is built from TRBV20-1 and TRBJ1-2; weak D call: TRBD1 (6 bases). The CDR3 loop spans 13 amino acids. Trimming removed 3 bases at V and 4 bases at J, with 12 bases between. Germline V gene sequence: CDR1 DFQATT, CDR2 SNEGSKA (reference sequence). The CDR3 sequence: CSASPRDIYGYTF. CDR3 in DNA: TGCAGTGCTAGCCCCCGGGACATCTATGGCTACACCTTC.

This clonotype was detected many times. The rearrangement uses TRBV7-6 and TRBJ2-3, with no clear D. CDR1 is SGHVS, CDR2 FNYEAQ, per germline. The CDR3 is made up of 12 amino acids. V was cut by 6 bases and J by 4 bases, with 8 bases left in between. The CDR3 nucleotides read TGTGCCAGCAGTTTCGTATCAGATACGCAGTATTTT. Protein: CASSFVSDTQYF.

This clonotype was picked up many times. This rearrangement joins TRBV3-1 to TRBJ1-4; no reliable D call. This CDR3 region has 15 residues. Germline assignment: CDR1 LGHDT and CDR2 YNNKEL (reference sequence). V lost 6 bases and J lost 5, with 16 bases in between. CDR3 sequence: CASRKNPRRNEKLFF. CDR3 nucleotide sequence: TGTGCCAGCAGAAAGAACCCGCGGAGAAATGAAAAACTGTTTTTT.

The chain uses TRBV14 and TRBJ2-7; D perhaps matches TRBD2 (5 bases). The CDR3 is 13 amino acids. Trimming removed 3 bases at V and 3 bases at J, with 9 bases between. Germline V gives CDR1 SGHDN, CDR2 FVKESK. CDR3 amino acids: CASSHGRGYEQYF. CDR3 in DNA: TGTGCCAGCAGCCACGGACGGGGCTACGAGCAGTACTTC.

This clonotype appeared many times. The chain carries TRBV6-5 and TRBJ2-3, with 7 bases identical to TRBD1. V shed 2 bases, J shed 4 bases, and the junction held 6 bases outside the gene matches. Germline V CDR1 and CDR2: MNHEY, SVGAGI. The CDR3 loop spans 15 amino acids. The CDR3 DNA reads as TGTGCCAGCAGTTACGCAACAGGGGTAGCAGATACGCAGTATTTT. Its protein product is CASSYATGVADTQYF.

This clonotype was counted ten times or more. The chain has TRBV6-6 and TRBJ2-1; a possible D gene is TRBD2 (6 bases). Deletions cut 8 bases from V and 6 bases from J, with 14 bases between. This CDR3 is 13 amino acids long. Per the germline V gene, CDR1 is MNHNY and CDR2 is SVGAGI (reference sequence). CDR3 in DNA: TGTGCCAGCGGGGAGGCGGAGTCCAATGAGCAGTTCTTC. Translated: CASGEAESNEQFF.

This clonotype was observed many times. The gene calls are TRBV20-1 and TRBJ2-7; a possible D gene is TRBD2 (7 bases). This CDR3 contains 14 residues. Germline V gene data show CDR1 as DFQATT and CDR2 as SNEGSKA (reference sequence). V was cut by 1 base and J by 2 bases, with 12 bases left in between. The CDR3 spells CSARGKGGAYEQYF. CDR3 coding DNA: TGCAGTGCTAGAGGTAAAGGGGGGGCCTACGAGCAGTACTTC.

This clonotype was seen just once. The chain carries TRBV23-1 and TRBJ2-7; D is uncertain. TRBV23-1 is noted as an ORF with a role that remains uncertain. CDR3 length: 12 residues. The V gene lost 0 bases and the J gene lost 12 bases, with 12 bases spanning the gap. This CDR3 is CASSQSLVTPYF. CDR3 DNA sequence: TGCGCCAGCAGTCAATCGTTGGTTACGCCGTACTTC.

At least ten counts were recorded for this clonotype. This chain connects TRBV12-5 to TRBJ1-1; D not resolved. Per germline, CDR1 LGHNT and CDR2 FRNRAP. V gave up 6 bases and J gave up 1 base, with 12 bases separating them. The CDR3 has 14 amino acids. The CDR3 reads CASGRVVENTEAFF. Written as DNA, the CDR3 is TGTGCTAGTGGGCGTGTCGTCGAGAACACTGAAGCTTTCTTT.

This clonotype has a count of ten or more. V and J are TRBV20-1 and TRBJ1-5; D is perhaps TRBD1 (5 bases). The germline V and J ends were trimmed by 6 bases and 0 bases, with 24 bases remaining between them. Per the germline V gene, CDR1 is DFQATT and CDR2 is SNEGSKA (reference sequence). This CDR3 region has 18 residues. The CDR3: CSAISGTGSRLSNQPQHF. CDR3 nucleotides: TGCAGTGCCATATCCGGGACCGGATCCCGGCTTAGCAATCAGCCCCAGCATTTT.

Ten or more counts support this clonotype. The gene calls are TRBV27 and TRBJ1-6; 9 bases line up with TRBD1. V trimming: 4 bases; J trimming: 12 bases; junction bases outside the gene matches: 10. Germline V CDR1 and CDR2: MNHEY, SMNVEV (reference sequence). This CDR3 has 15 residues. CDR3 bases: TGTGCCAGCAGTTCCCCCGGGACAGGGAGGGAACCCCTCCACTTT. Amino acid sequence: CASSSPGTGREPLHF.

On this clonotype itself: This may be a read error, as it is one base from a much larger clone. The V call is TRBV5-6, the J call TRBJ2-5; the D call may be TRBD1 or TRBD2 (5 bases each). V lost 2 bases to trimming and J lost 7 bases, with 15 bases between them. Germline V gives CDR1 SGHDT, CDR2 YYEEEE. The length of the CDR3 is 14 residues. CDR3 amino acids: CASSFVRGEGTQYF. The CDR3 bases are TGTGCCAGCAGCTTCGTTAGAGGGGAAGGGACCCAGTACTTC.

This clonotype was detected many times. The J gene is TRBJ2-1, the V gene TRBV11-2; 8 bases agree with TRBD2. Trimming took 7 bases from V and 4 from J; bases not matched to a gene: 9. CDR1 SGHAT and CDR2 FQNNGV come from the germline V gene. CDR3 length: 15 residues. DNA for the CDR3: TGTGCCAGCATCCAAATAGCGGGGTTGTACAATGAGCAGTTCTTC. Encoded protein: CASIQIAGLYNEQFF. The complete variable domain, with remaining parts taken from reference TRBV11-2 and TRBJ2-1, reads EAGVAQSPRYKIIEKRQSVAFWCNPISGHATLYWYQQILGQGPKLLIQFQNNGVVDDSQLPKDRFSAERLKGVDSTLKIQPAKLEDSAVYLCASIQIAGLYNEQFFGPGTRLTVL.

Comments on this clonotype: This clone may be a read error of a much larger clone one base away. The V and J genes are TRBV4-1 and TRBJ2-3, with D perhaps TRBD1 or TRBD2 (5 bases each). The CDR3 runs to 16 residues. Germline CDR1 MGHRA, CDR2 YSYEKL. The CDR3 is CASSTLFGASTNTQYF. CDR3 sequence (DNA): TGCGCCAGCAGCACCCTTTTCGGGGCTAGCACAAATACGCAGTATTTT.

This clonotype was seen at least ten times. CDR3 amino acids: CSVDSGTPSTDTQYF. DNA of the CDR3: TGCAGCGTTGACAGCGGAACTCCTAGCACAGATACGCAGTATTTT. The V gene is TRBV29-1, the J gene TRBJ2-3; perhaps TRBD2 as D (5 bases). Trimming took off 3 bases at V and 0 bases at J, with 13 bases between the two ends. The germline CDR1 and CDR2 sequences are SQVTM and ANQGSEA. The CDR3 runs 15 residues.